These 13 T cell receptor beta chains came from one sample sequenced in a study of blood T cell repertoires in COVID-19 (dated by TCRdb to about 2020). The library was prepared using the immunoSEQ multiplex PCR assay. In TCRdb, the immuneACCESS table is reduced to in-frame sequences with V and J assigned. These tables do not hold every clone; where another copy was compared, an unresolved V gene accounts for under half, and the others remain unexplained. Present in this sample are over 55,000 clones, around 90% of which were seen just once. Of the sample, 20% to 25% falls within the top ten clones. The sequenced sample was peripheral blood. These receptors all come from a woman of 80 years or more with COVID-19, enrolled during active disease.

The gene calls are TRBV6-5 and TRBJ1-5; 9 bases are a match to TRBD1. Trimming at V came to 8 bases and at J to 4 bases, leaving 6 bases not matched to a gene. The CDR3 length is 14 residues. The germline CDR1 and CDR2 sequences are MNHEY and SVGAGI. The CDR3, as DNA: TGTGCCAGCGCGTGGGGACAGGGTAATCAGCCCCAGCATTTT. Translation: CASAWGQGNQPQHF.

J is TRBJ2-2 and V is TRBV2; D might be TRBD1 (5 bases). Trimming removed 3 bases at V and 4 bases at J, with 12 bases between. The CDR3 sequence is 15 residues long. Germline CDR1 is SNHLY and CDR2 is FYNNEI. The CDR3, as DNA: TGTGCCAGCAGTGATGACAGCCTAGGCACCGGGGAGCTGTTTTTT. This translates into CASSDDSLGTGELFF.

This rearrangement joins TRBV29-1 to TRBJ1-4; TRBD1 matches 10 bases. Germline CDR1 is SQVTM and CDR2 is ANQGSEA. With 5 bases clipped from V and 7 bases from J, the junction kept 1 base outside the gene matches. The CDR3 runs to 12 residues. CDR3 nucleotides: TGCAGCGTTCGGACAGGGGGTGAAAAACTGTTTTTT. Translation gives CSVRTGGEKLFF.

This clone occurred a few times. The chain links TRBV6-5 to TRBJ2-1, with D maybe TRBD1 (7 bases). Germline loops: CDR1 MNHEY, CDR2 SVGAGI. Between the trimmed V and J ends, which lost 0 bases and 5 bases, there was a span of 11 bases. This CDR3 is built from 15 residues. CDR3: CASSYSAGGHNEQFF. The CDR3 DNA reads TGTGCCAGCAGTTACTCGGCAGGGGGGCACAATGAGCAGTTCTTC.

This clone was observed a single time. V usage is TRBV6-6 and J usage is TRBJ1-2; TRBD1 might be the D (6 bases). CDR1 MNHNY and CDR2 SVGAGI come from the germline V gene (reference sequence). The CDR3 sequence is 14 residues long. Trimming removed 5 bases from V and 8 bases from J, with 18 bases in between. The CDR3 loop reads CASSRSQQGNGYTF. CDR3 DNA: TGTGCCAGCAGTCGATCTCAACAGGGAAACGGCTACACCTTC.

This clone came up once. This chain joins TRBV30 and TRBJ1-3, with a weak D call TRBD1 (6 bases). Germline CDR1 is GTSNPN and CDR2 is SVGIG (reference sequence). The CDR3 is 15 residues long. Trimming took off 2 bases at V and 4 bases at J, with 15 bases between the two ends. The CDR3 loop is CAWSHWSGAGNTIYF. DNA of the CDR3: TGTGCCTGGAGTCATTGGTCAGGGGCCGGAAACACCATATATTTT.

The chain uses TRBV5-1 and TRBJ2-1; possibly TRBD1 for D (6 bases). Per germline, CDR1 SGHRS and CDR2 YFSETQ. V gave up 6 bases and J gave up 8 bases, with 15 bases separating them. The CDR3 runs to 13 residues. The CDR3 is CASIGNRVYEQFF. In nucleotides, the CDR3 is TGCGCCAGCATTGGGAACAGGGTCTATGAGCAGTTCTTC. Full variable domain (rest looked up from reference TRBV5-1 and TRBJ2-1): KAGVTQTPRYLIKTRGQQVTLSCSPISGHRSVSWYQQTPGQGLQFLFEYFSETQRNKGNFPGRFSGRQFSNSRSEMNVSTLELGDSALYLCASIGNRVYEQFFGPGTRLTVL.

The CDR3 loop reads CASSSQGVLNEQFF. The CDR3, as DNA: TGCGCCAGCAGCTCCCAAGGGGTGCTCAATGAGCAGTTCTTC. This sequence joins TRBV5-1 and TRBJ2-1, with a weak D call TRBD1 (5 bases). The V and J ends lost 3 bases and 6 bases respectively, with 13 bases between them. CDR3 length equals 14 residues. Germline loops: CDR1 SGHRS, CDR2 YFSETQ.

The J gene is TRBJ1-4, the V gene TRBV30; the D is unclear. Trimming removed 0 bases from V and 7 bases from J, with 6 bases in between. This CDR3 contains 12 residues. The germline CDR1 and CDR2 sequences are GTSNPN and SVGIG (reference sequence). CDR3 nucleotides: TGTGCCTGGAGTGTACTAGCTGAAAAACTGTTTTTT. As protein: CAWSVLAEKLFF.

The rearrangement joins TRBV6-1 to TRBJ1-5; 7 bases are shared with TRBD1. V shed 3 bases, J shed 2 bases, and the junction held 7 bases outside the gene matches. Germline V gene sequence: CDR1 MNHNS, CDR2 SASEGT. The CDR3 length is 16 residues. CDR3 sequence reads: CASSDWRGRGNQPQHF. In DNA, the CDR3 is TGTGCCAGCAGTGATTGGAGGGGGCGGGGCAATCAGCCCCAGCATTTT.

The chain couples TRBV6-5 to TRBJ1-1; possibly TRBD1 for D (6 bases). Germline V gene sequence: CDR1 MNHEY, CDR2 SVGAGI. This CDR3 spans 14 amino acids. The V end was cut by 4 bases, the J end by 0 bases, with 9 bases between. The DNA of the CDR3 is TGTGCCAGCAGTTCCCAGGGGCTGAACACTGAAGCTTTCTTT. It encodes CASSSQGLNTEAFF.

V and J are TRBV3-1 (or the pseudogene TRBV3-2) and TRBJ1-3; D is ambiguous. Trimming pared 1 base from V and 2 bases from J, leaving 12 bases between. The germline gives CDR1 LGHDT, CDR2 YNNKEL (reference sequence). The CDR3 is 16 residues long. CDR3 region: CASSQVRVRTGNTIYF. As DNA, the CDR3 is TGTGCCAGCAGCCAAGTTCGGGTTCGCACTGGAAACACCATATATTTT.

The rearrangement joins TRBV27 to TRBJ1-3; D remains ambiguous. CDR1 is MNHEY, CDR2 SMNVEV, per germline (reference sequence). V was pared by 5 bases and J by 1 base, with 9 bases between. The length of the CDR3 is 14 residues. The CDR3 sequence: CASSPSGSGNTIYF. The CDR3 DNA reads TGTGCCAGCAGTCCGAGCGGGTCTGGAAACACCATATATTTT.